This TCR beta chain emerged from a study of cytomegalovirus exposure and HLA in healthy donors. Study-level results: Later work associated 16,951 TCR beta sequences with HLA alleles at 0.05 false discovery rate. The HLA-A and HLA-B alleles of most subjects were reportedly predicted accurately from TCR beta sequences.

With respect to this clone: The antigen remains undetermined.

Amplification used 60 Vbeta primers and 13 Jbeta primers. The table came from immunoSEQ multiplex PCR; TCRdb's copy has only in-frame clones and leaves some out. The table lists 100,000 or so clones, over 60% of them singletons, with approximately 5.1% in the top ten. Source material: PBMCs. The TCR originated in a female donor in good health and CMV-seropositive.

CDR3 loop: CASSPGQLSLCGYTF. The CDR3 DNA reads TGTGCCAGCAGCCCGGGACAGCTTTCTCTCTGTGGCTACACCTTC. The chain is built from TRBV21-1 and TRBJ1-2; the table calls TRBD1, which could not be checked here. TRBV21-1 is marked as a pseudogene. The CDR3 totals 15 residues.